This note documents a single T cell receptor beta chain sequence. The target antigen is unknown. CDR3 size: 13 residues. The V gene end was trimmed by 4 bases and the J gene end by 7 bases; junction bases not matched to a gene: 6. Germline V CDR1 and CDR2: SEHNR, FQNEAQ (reference sequence). Sequencing was performed with immunoSEQ multiplex PCR; in TCRdb, only in-frame clones are kept and a portion is missing. In the table there are about 35,000 clones, about 92% of which are singletons. This entry comes from a study of T cells in tuberculosis. For the study at large: T cells were selected with CD1B tetramers loaded with glucose monomycolate. Blood was taken before or within 7 days of anti-tuberculosis therapy.

Sample time point: new active TB diagnosis, blood taken before or within 7 days of starting treatment. Broader study findings: GEM motif frequencies gave 70% accuracy; the GMM repertoire gave about 87%.

This TCR derives from an adult with tuberculosis. Some clones in this sample may be carry-over from other donors' samples. The sample was PBMCs, taken at tuberculosis diagnosis. The chain combines TRBV7-9 with TRBJ1-1; 7 bases fit TRBD1. The CDR3 DNA reads TGTGCCAGCAGCTCAGGGACAGAAATTGAAGCTTTCTTT. This gives the protein CASSSGTEIEAFF.